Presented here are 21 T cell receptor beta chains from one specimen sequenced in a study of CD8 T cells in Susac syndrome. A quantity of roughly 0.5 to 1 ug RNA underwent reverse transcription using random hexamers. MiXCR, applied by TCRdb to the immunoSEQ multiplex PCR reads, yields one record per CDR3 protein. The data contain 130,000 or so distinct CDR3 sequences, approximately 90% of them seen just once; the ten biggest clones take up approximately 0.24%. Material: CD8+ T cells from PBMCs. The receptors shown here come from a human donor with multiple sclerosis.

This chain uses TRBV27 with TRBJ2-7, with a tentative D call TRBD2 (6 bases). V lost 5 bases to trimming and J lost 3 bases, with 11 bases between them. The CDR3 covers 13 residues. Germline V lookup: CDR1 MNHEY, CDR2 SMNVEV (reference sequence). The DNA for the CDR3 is TGTGCCAGCAGTCCGGGACTGTACTACGAGCAGTACTTC. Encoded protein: CASSPGLYYEQYF.

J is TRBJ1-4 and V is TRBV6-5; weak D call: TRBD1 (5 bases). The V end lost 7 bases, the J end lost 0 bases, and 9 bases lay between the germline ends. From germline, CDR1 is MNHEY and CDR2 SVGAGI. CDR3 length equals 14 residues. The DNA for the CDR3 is TGTGCCAGCAAGCAGGGAGCAACTAATGAAAAACTGTTTTTT. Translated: CASKQGATNEKLFF.

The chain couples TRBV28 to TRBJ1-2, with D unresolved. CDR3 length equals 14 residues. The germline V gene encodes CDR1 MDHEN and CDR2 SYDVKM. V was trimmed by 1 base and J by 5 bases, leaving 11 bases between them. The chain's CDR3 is CASSLFGVWYGYTF. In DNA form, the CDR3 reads TGTGCCAGCAGTTTATTCGGGGTCTGGTATGGCTACACCTTC.

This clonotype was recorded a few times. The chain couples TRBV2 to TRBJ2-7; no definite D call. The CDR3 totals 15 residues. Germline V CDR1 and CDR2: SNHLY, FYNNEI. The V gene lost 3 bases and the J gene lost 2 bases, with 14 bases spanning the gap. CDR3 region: CASSEGSSSTYEQYF. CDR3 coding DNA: TGTGCCAGCAGTGAGGGATCATCAAGCACCTACGAGCAGTACTTC.

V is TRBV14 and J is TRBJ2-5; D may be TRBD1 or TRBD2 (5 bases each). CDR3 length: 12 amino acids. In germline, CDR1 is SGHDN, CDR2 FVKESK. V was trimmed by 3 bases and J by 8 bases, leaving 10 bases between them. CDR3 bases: TGTGCCAGCAGCCACCCTGGGGGAACCCAGTACTTC. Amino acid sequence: CASSHPGGTQYF.

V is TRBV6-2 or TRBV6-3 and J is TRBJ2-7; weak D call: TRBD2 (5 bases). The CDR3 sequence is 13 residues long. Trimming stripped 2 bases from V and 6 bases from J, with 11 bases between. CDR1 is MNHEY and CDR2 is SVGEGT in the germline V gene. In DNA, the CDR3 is TGTGCCAGCAGTTACGGCAGCGGATTCGAGCAGTACTTC. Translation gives CASSYGSGFEQYF.

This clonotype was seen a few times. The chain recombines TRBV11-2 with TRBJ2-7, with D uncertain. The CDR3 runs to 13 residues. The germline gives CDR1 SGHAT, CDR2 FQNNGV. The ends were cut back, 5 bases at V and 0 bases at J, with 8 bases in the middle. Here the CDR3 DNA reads TGTGCCAGCAGCGGCCAGAGCTCCTACGAGCAGTACTTC. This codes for CASSGQSSYEQYF.

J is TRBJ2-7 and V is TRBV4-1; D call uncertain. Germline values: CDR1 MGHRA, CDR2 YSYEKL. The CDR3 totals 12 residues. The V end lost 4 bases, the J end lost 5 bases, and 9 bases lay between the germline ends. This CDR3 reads CASSPSRNEQYF. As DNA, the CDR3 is TGCGCCAGCAGCCCAAGTCGGAACGAGCAGTACTTC.

This CDR3 reads CASSTTDLNTEAFF. The DNA of the CDR3 is TGTGCCAGCAGCACGACCGACTTGAACACTGAAGCTTTCTTT. This rearrangement joins TRBV6-2 or TRBV6-3 to TRBJ1-1; D unclear. This CDR3 region has 14 residues. V gave up 6 bases and J gave up 0 bases, with 11 bases separating them. Germline V lookup: CDR1 MNHEY, CDR2 SVGEGT.

CDR3 protein: CATSTPVLVEYNEQFF. Written as DNA, the CDR3 is TGTGCCACCAGCACCCCAGTCCTCGTAGAATACAATGAGCAGTTCTTC. This chain links TRBV15 with TRBJ2-1; the D is unclear. Trimming removed 4 bases at V and 4 bases at J, with 17 bases between. Germline loops: CDR1 LNHNV, CDR2 YYDKDF (reference sequence). The CDR3 is 16 amino acids. The variable domain in full, completed from reference TRBV15 and TRBJ2-1, reads DAMVIQNPRYQVTQFGKPVTLSCSQTLNHNVMYWYQQKSSQAPKLLFHYYDKDFNNEADTPDNFQSRRPNTSFCFLDIRSPGLGDTAMYLCATSTPVLVEYNEQFFGPGTRLTVL.

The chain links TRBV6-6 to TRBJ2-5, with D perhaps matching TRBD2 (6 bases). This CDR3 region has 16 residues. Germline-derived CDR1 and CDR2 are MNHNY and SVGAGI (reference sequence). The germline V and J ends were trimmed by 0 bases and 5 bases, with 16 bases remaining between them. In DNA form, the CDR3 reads TGTGCCAGCAGTTACTCGACCGGGAGTTTGGGGGAGACCCAGTACTTC. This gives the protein CASSYSTGSLGETQYF.

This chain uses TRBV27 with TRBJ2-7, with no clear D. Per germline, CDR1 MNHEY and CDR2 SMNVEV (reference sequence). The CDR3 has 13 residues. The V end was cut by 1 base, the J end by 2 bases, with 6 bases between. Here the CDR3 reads CASSLFGPYEQYF. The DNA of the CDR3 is TGTGCCAGCAGTTTATTCGGGCCCTACGAGCAGTACTTC.

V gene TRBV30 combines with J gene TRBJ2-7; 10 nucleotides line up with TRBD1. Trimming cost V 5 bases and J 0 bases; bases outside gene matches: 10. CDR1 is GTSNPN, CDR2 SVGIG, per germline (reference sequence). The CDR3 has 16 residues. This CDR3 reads CAWEGQGKGSSYEQYF. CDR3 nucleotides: TGTGCCTGGGAGGGACAGGGGAAAGGGTCCTCCTACGAGCAGTACTTC.

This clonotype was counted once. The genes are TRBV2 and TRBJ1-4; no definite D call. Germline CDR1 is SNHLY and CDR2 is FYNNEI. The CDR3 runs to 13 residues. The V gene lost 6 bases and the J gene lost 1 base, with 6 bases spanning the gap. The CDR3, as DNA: TGTGCCAGCAGACAGCTAACTAATGAAAAACTGTTTTTT. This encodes CASRQLTNEKLFF.

CDR3 in amino acids: CASSGTENTGELFF. CDR3 coding DNA: TGTGCCAGCAGTGGGACAGAGAACACCGGGGAGCTGTTTTTT. The chain is built from TRBV6-5 and TRBJ2-2; 7 positions match TRBD1. V was pared by 5 bases and J by 1 base, with 1 base of the junction left unmatched. The CDR3 length is 14 residues. CDR1 and CDR2 (germline): MNHEY, SVGAGI.

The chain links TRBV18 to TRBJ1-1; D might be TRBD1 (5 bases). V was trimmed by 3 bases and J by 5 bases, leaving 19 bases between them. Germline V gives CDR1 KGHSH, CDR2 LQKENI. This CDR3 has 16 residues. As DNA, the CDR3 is TGTGCCAGCTCACCCAAGGGACTTGGGTTTGAGACTGAAGCTTTCTTT. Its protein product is CASSPKGLGFETEAFF.

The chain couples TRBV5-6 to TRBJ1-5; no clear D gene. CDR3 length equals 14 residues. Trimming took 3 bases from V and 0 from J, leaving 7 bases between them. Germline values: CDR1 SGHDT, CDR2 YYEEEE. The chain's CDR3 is CASSWGYSNQPQHF. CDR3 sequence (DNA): TGTGCCAGCAGCTGGGGATATAGCAATCAGCCCCAGCATTTT.

CDR3 sequence reads: CASSGGITYNEQFF. The CDR3 nucleotides read TGTGCCAGCTCCGGAGGGATCACCTACAATGAGCAGTTCTTC. The gene calls are TRBV2 and TRBJ2-1; D is possibly TRBD2 (6 bases). The V gene's germline CDR1 is SNHLY and CDR2 FYNNEI. V was shortened by 8 bases and J by 2 bases, with 13 bases between the two germline ends. This CDR3 has 14 amino acids.

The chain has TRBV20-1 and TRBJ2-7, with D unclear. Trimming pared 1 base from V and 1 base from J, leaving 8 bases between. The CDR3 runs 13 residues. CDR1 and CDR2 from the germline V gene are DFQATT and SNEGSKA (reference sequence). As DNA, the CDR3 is TGCAGTGCTAGAGCCGGGTCGTCCTACGAGCAGTACTTC. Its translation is CSARAGSSYEQYF.

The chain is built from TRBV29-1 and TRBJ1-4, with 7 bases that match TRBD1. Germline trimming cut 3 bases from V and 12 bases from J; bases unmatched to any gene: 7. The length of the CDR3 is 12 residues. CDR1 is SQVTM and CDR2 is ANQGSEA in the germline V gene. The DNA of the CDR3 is TGCAGCGTTGAGACAGGGCGCGGGGAACTGTTTTTT. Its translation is CSVETGRGELFF.

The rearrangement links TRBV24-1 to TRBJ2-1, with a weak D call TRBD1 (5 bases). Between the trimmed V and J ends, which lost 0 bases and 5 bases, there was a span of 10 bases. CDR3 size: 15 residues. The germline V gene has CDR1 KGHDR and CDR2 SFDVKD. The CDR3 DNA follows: TGTGCCACCAGTGATTTGAAGGGGATTCACAATGAGCAGTTCTTC. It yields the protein CATSDLKGIHNEQFF.